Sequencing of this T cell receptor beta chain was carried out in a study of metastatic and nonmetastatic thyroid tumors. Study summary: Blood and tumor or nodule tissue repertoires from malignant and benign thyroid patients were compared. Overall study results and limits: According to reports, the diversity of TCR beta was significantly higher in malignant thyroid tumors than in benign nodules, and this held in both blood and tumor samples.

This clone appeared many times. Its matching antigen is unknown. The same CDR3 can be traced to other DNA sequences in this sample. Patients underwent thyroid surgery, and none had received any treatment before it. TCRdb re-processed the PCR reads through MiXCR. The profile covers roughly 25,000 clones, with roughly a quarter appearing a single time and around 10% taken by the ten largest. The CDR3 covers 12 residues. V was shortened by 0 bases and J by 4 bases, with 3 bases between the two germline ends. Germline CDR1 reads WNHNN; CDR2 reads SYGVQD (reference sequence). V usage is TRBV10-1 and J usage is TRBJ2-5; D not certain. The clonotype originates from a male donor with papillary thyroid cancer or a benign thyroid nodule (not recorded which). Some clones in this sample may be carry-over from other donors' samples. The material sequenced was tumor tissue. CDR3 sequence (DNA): TGCGCCAGCAGTGAGTCGGGAGAGACCCAGTACTTC. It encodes CASSESGETQYF.